This TCR beta chain comes out of a study of OX40 agonist ivuxolimab in advanced cancers. Only in-frame clones appear in the TCRdb table, and some are missing; sequencing was by immunoSEQ multiplex PCR. Among fewer than 35,000 clones listed, about four fifths were seen once. The CDR3 has 16 amino acids. Trimming left V 2 bases short and J 2 bases short, with 17 bases between. Germline CDR1 is SQVTM and CDR2 is ANQGSEA. The material sequenced was CD4+ or CD8+ T cells sorted from blood, taken in a trial of the OX40 agonist ivuxolimab. The sequence came from an adult with an advanced solid tumor such as melanoma, head and neck, liver or kidney cancer. The V call is TRBV29-1, the J call TRBJ2-3, with D perhaps being TRBD1 or TRBD2 (6 bases each). The CDR3 region is CSVEIPTGLYTDTQYF. CDR3 DNA: TGCAGCGTTGAAATCCCGACAGGACTATACACAGATACGCAGTATTTT.